This TCR beta chain was identified during a study of CD8+CD57+ T cells in acquired aplastic anemia. At the level of the study: Sorted CD4+ and CD8+ cells gave a mean 3.2 ug DNA, range about 0.19 to 27.4 ug.

Patients picked for sequencing had shown CD8+CD57+ cell expansion detected by flow cytometry. Severe acquired aplastic anemia affected all patients. Receipt of therapy had not occurred in any patient by the time of blood sampling. CDR3 length: 16 amino acids. With V trimmed by 2 bases and J by 11 bases, 16 bases remained unmatched. Germline assignment: CDR1 SNHLY and CDR2 FYNNEI. Investigators profiled TCR beta VDJ and CDR3 from genomic DNA template. TCRdb called the reads again in MiXCR, with one record for every CDR3 protein. The table has over 150,000 distinct CDR3 sequences, 71% seen once. Study-level points and caveats: About 27 shared CD8+ CDR3s appeared highly expressed within patients' immunodominant clones.

Regarding this clonotype: What it binds is not known.

This chain links TRBV2 with TRBJ1-1; 8 bases align to TRBD1. This receptor was identified in a human donor with aplastic anemia. The specimen sequenced was sorted CD4+, CD8+, or CD8+CD57+ T cells (not recorded which) from PBMCs. In DNA, the CDR3 is TGTGCCAGCAGTGAATCGAGGACAGGGCCAACGAAAAGGGCTTTCTTT. This gives the protein CASSESRTGPTKRAFF.